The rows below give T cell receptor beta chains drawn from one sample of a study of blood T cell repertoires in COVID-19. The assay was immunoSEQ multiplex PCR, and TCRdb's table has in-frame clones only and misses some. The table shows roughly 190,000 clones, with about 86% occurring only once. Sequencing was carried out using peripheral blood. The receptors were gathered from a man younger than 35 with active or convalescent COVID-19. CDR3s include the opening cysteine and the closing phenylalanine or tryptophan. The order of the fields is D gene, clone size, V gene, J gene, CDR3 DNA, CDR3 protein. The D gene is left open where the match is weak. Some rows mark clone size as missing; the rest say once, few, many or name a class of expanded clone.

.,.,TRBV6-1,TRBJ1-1,TGTGCCAGCAGTGAAGGACTCCCAACTGAAGCTTTCTTT,CASSEGLPTEAFF
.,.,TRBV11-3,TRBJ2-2,TGTGCCAGCAGCTTGTCGGGGGAGACCGGGGAGCTGTTTTTT,CASSLSGETGELFF
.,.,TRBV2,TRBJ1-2,TGTGCCAGCAGGCTCACCAAGTCAGGTGGCTACACCTTC,CASRLTKSGGYTF
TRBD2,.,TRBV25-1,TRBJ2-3,TGTGCCAGCAGTGGTTTACTAGCGGGAGGGGCCGATACGCAGTATTTT,CASSGLLAGGADTQYF
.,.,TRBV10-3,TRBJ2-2,TGTGCCATCAGTGAGACAGACACCGGGGAGCTGTTTTTT,CAISETDTGELFF
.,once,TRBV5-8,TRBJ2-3,TGTGCCAGCAGGCCTGGACCGGGATTGAGCACAGATACGCAGTATTTT,CASRPGPGLSTDTQYF
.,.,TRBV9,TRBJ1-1,TGTGCCAGCAGCGTAGACGCAGCGCTAAGCGGGACTGAAGCTTTCTTT,CASSVDAALSGTEAFF
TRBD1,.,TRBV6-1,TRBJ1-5,TGTGCCAGCAGAGGACAGGAGAATCAGCCCCAGCATTTT,CASRGQENQPQHF
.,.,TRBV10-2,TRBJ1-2,TGCGCCAGCAGGACGACATACCCCCACTATGGCTACACCTTC,CASRTTYPHYGYTF
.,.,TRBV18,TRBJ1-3,TGTGCCAGCTCACCAATGTCAGCAGGCATCTCTGGAAACACCATATATTTT,CASSPMSAGISGNTIYF
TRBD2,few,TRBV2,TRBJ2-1,TGTGCCAGCAGTGAATATCGGGGGGAGGGGTATGAGCAGTTCTTC,CASSEYRGEGYEQFF
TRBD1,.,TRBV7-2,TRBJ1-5,TGTGCCAGCAGCCTAAGGGGACAGGGGGCTCAGCCCCAGCATTTT,CASSLRGQGAQPQHF
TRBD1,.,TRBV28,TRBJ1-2,TGTGCCAGCAGTTTTGACAGGGGGGTGGGTGGCTACACCTTC,CASSFDRGVGGYTF
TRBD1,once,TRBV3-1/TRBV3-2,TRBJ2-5,TGTGCCAGCAGCCAGGTGGGACAGGGACAAGAGACCCAGTACTTC,CASSQVGQGQETQYF
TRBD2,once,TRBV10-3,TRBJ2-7,TGTGCCATCAGGCCTAGCGGGAGCTCTGTTCGCGAGCAGTACTTC,CAIRPSGSSVREQYF
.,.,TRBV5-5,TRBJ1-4,TGTGCCAGCAGCTTGGGACACCCTTCTAGGACAGAGGATGAAAAACTGTTTTTT,CASSLGHPSRTEDEKLFF
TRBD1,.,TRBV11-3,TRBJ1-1,TGTGCCAGCAGCTCCCAGGGGGCGACTGAAGCTTTCTTT,CASSSQGATEAFF
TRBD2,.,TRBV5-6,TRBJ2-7,TGTGCCAGCAGCTTTCGATTTTCAGCGGGAGGCCTATACGAGCAGTACTTC,CASSFRFSAGGLYEQYF
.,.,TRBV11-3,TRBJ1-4,TGTGCCCCCAGGGTATATATGAAAAAACTGTTTTTT,CAPRVYMKKLFF
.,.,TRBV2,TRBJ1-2,TGTGCCAGCACAGGAATAAATTATGGCTACACCTTC,CASTGINYGYTF
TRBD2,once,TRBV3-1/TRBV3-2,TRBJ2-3,TGTGCCAGCAGTTTTAGCGGGGGCGAGGGAGATACGCAGTATTTT,CASSFSGGEGDTQYF
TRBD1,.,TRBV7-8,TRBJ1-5,TGTGCCAGCAGCGACCGGGACAGGGAGAGCAATCAGCCCCAGCATTTT,CASSDRDRESNQPQHF
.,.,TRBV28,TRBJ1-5,TGTGCCAGCAGAAAGGGACATAACAGAAGCGATCAGCCCCAGCATTTT,CASRKGHNRSDQPQHF
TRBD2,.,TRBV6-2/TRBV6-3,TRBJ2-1,TGTGCCAGCAGTGCCCCCACTAGCGGGAGAGTACGCGAGCAGTTCTTC,CASSAPTSGRVREQFF
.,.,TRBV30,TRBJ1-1,TGTGCCTGGAGCCTCCCTACGGGACTGCGTCTAGAAGCTTTCTTT,CAWSLPTGLRLEAFF
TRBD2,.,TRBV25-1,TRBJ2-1,TGTGCCAGCAGTTCCCGGACTAGCGGCCACAATGAGCAGTTCTTC,CASSSRTSGHNEQFF
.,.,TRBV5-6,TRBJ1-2,TGTGCCAGCAACTCCCAGGGCTCTTATGGCTACACCTTC,CASNSQGSYGYTF
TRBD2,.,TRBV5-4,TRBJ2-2,TGTGCCAGCAGCAAAATGTTGAGGCTAGCGGGATCGAACACCGGGGAGCTGTTTTTT,CASSKMLRLAGSNTGELFF
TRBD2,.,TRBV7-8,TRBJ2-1,TGTGCCAGCAGCTTAGTCGAGACTAGCGATTGGTTAGATGAGCAGTTCTTC,CASSLVETSDWLDEQFF
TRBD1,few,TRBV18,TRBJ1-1,TGTGCCAGCTCACCAGGACAGGACCTTGAAGCTTTCTTT,CASSPGQDLEAFF
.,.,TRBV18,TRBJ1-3,TGTGCCAGCTCACCCGGGACTTCGGGGATAATGGACACCATATATTTT,CASSPGTSGIMDTIYF
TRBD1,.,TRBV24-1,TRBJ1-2,TGTGCCACCAGTGACCGTGACAGGGTAGGGTATGGCTACACCTTC,CATSDRDRVGYGYTF
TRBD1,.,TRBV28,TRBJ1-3,TGTGCCAGCAGTTTTGGGACAGGGGGAACGTACTCTGGAAACACCATATATTTT,CASSFGTGGTYSGNTIYF
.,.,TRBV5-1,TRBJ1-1,TGCGCCAGCCGGACAGAGGGAGGGTTGGCTTTCTTT,CASRTEGGLAFF
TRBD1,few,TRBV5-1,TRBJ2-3,TGCGCCAGCAGCTTGGGACAGGGGCCAGATACGCAGTATTTT,CASSLGQGPDTQYF
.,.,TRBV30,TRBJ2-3,TGTGCCTGGAGTGGCGGGTTCTCCCTCACAGATACGCAGTATTTT,CAWSGGFSLTDTQYF
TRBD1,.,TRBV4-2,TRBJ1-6,TGTGCCAGCAGCCACCCCGGACAGGTGGTTTCACCCCTCCACTTT,CASSHPGQVVSPLHF
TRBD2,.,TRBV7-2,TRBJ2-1,TGTGCCAGCAGCCCAAACCCTAGCGGGGGGGCTAATGAGCAGTTCTTC,CASSPNPSGGANEQFF
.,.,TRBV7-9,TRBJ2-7,TGTGCCAGCAGCTTACAGGGGAGCTCCTACGAGCAGTACTTC,CASSLQGSSYEQYF
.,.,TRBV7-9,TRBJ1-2,TGTGCCAGCAGCTTAGTAGGAGGGGAGAACTATGGCTACACCTTC,CASSLVGGENYGYTF
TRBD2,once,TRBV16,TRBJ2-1,TGTGCCAGCAGCCAATGGACTAGCGGAAAAGATTACAATGAGCAGTTCTTC,CASSQWTSGKDYNEQFF